Presented here are 7 T cell receptor beta chains from one specimen sequenced in a study of T-cell memory formation after mild COVID-19. One entry per CDR3 protein results from TCRdb running MiXCR on the 5' RACE reads. The data show approximately 51,000 distinct CDR3 sequences, with approximately 9% seen just once and 10% to 15% held by the top ten. Sample: PBMCs or a T cell subset sorted from them (not recorded which). These receptors all come from an adult woman who had mild COVID-19 (a few samples of this study predate the infection). Cell type and time point are not known.

There are a few counts of this clonotype. The V call is TRBV6-1, the J call TRBJ1-5; D unresolved. The V and J ends lost 6 bases and 4 bases respectively, with 7 bases between them. Germline CDR1 MNHNS, CDR2 SASEGT. This CDR3 is built from 12 residues. CDR3 bases: TGTGCCAGCAGCGCGGAAAATCAGCCCCAGCATTTT. Translation: CASSAENQPQHF.

This rearrangement joins TRBV12-5 to TRBJ2-3; TRBD1 matches at 8 bases. Germline V gives CDR1 LGHNT, CDR2 FRNRAP. The CDR3 loop spans 15 amino acids. The ends lost 5 bases at V and 0 bases at J; junction bases unmatched: 4. CDR3 in DNA: TGTGCTAGTGGTCCCGGACAGGGTAGCACAGATACGCAGTATTTT. It is translated as CASGPGQGSTDTQYF.

This clonotype was observed at least ten times. This chain uses TRBV7-7 with TRBJ2-3; D gene unclear. Germline lookup yields CDR1 SSHAT and CDR2 FNYEAQ (reference sequence). Trimming removed 5 bases at V and 7 bases at J, with 13 bases between. CDR3 length: 13 amino acids. CDR3 in amino acids: CASSPSPYHTQYF. Written as DNA, the CDR3 is TGTGCCAGCAGCCCCAGCCCCTATCATACGCAGTATTTT. The full variable domain, in which reference TRBV7-7 and TRBJ2-3 provide the parts outside the CDR3, is GAGVSQSPRYKVTKRGQDVTLRCDPISSHATLYWYQQALGQGPEFLTYFNYEAQPDKSGLPSDRFSAERPEGSISTLTIQRTEQRDSAMYRCASSPSPYHTQYFGPGTRLTVL.

This clonotype was observed a handful of times. The chain recombines TRBV11-3 with TRBJ2-1; the match to TRBD2 covers 7 bases. Germline CDR1 reads SGHNT; CDR2 reads YENEEA. V lost 3 bases, J lost 7 bases, and 9 bases stayed unmatched. This CDR3 contains 15 residues. For the CDR3, the DNA is TGTGCCAGCAGCTTCGCGGGACTACGTATAAATGAGCAGTTCTTC. Its protein product is CASSFAGLRINEQFF.

In its sample, this clonotype was seen a few times. The chain combines TRBV20-1 with TRBJ2-1; maybe TRBD2 (7 bases). The germline V gene encodes CDR1 DFQATT and CDR2 SNEGSKA (reference sequence). The CDR3 is 16 amino acids. Trimming took off 5 bases at V and 0 bases at J, with 17 bases between the two ends. CDR3 in amino acids: CSARGARAHSYNEQFF. CDR3 in DNA: TGCAGTGCTCGGGGGGCTAGAGCACACTCCTACAATGAGCAGTTCTTC.

The V gene is TRBV20-1, the J gene TRBJ1-5; the match to TRBD1 covers 7 bases. CDR1 DFQATT and CDR2 SNEGSKA come from the germline V gene (reference sequence). The CDR3 has 16 residues. V was pared by 3 bases and J by 7 bases, with 15 bases of the junction left unmatched. The CDR3 is CSARFQTGREGQPQHF. For the CDR3, the DNA is TGCAGTGCTAGGTTTCAGACAGGGCGAGAGGGACAGCCCCAGCATTTT.

This clonotype was seen ten or more times. The chain links TRBV7-9 to TRBJ2-6; 11 positions agree with TRBD2. Unmatched junction bases numbered 10, after V lost 5 bases and J lost 1 base. Looked up from germline, CDR1 is SEHNR and CDR2 is FQNEAQ (reference sequence). The CDR3 is made up of 19 amino acids. The DNA for the CDR3 is TGTGCCAGCAGCCGCCAAGCTAGCGGGAGGTCTTCTGGGGCCAACGTCCTGACTTTC. Its translation: CASSRQASGRSSGANVLTF.